These 10 T cell receptor beta chains came from one sample sequenced in a study of blood T cell repertoires in COVID-19. Sequencing was performed with immunoSEQ multiplex PCR; in TCRdb, only in-frame clones are kept and a portion is missing. The repertoire holds 130,000 to 150,000 clones, with around 75% as singletons. Sequences were obtained from peripheral blood. The receptors originated from a woman in her 70s with COVID-19, enrolled during active disease.

In the case of this clone: The same CDR3 also results from other DNA sequences found in this sample. This sequence joins TRBV27 and TRBJ1-5; 9 bases are a match to TRBD1. V trimming: 5 bases; J trimming: 7 bases; junction bases outside the gene matches: 9. CDR3 length equals 15 residues. Germline V lookup: CDR1 MNHEY, CDR2 SMNVEV (reference sequence). The CDR3 DNA follows: TGTGCCAGCAGTCCTGGGACAGGGCCTAAGCAGCCCCAGCATTTT. Its protein product is CASSPGTGPKQPQHF.

The rearrangement joins TRBV7-9 to TRBJ2-7, with 9 bases matching TRBD1. Per germline, CDR1 SEHNR and CDR2 FQNEAQ (reference sequence). Trimming took 3 bases from V and 5 from J; bases not matched to a gene: 8. CDR3 length: 15 residues. For the CDR3, the DNA is TGTGCCAGCAGCTTTTCTTCGGGACAGGGACACGAGCAGTACTTC. Its protein is CASSFSSGQGHEQYF.

This chain connects TRBV2 to TRBJ2-7; possible D gene TRBD1, 5 bases. Trimming removed 7 bases at V and 5 bases at J, with 9 bases between. Germline CDR1 is SNHLY and CDR2 is FYNNEI. The CDR3 length is 11 residues. CDR3 sequence (DNA): TGTGCCAGCACAGGGTTCAACGAGCAGTACTTC. It encodes CASTGFNEQYF.

This clone was observed a few times. V is TRBV6-5 and J is TRBJ1-4, with TRBD1 as a possible D gene (5 bases). Trimming took off 4 bases at V and 3 bases at J, with 9 bases between the two ends. Germline CDR1 is MNHEY and CDR2 is SVGAGI. This CDR3 has 14 amino acids. The CDR3 bases are TGTGCCAGCAGTTCGGGGGTTCCTAATGAAAAACTGTTTTTT. It is translated as CASSSGVPNEKLFF.

This clone was picked up a small number of times. The sample holds other DNA sequences that translate to the same CDR3. This chain uses TRBV19 with TRBJ1-2, with 9 bases that match TRBD1. The ends lost 10 bases at V and 6 bases at J; junction bases unmatched: 6. Germline CDR1 LNHDA, CDR2 SQIVND (reference sequence). CDR3 length: 12 amino acids. The CDR3 nucleotides are TGTGCCACCAATAACAGGGGGCATGGCTACACCTTC. Amino acid sequence: CATNNRGHGYTF.

V usage is TRBV7-2 and J usage is TRBJ2-3; 9 bases align to TRBD2. CDR1 is SGHTA and CDR2 is FQGNSA in the germline V gene. This CDR3 spans 14 amino acids. Trimming took 2 bases from V and 6 from J; bases not matched to a gene: 3. DNA of the CDR3: TGTGCCAGCAGCTTACTAGCGGGGCCGGATACGCAGTATTTT. Translated: CASSLLAGPDTQYF.

This chain links TRBV7-2 with TRBJ2-1; 12 nucleotides agree with TRBD2. Germline V gene lookup returns CDR1 SGHTA and CDR2 FQGNSA. The CDR3 consists of 15 residues. Trimming at V came to 6 bases and at J to 3 bases, leaving 3 bases not matched to a gene. Here the CDR3 reads CASRPTSGGYNEQFF. As DNA, the CDR3 is TGTGCCAGCAGACCGACTAGCGGGGGCTACAATGAGCAGTTCTTC.

The CDR3 DNA reads TGTGCCAGCAGTCCTAGATCCGGGGGCGGGGAGCTGTTTTTT. Translation: CASSPRSGGGELFF. V is TRBV2 and J is TRBJ2-2; D may be TRBD2 (6 bases). V lost 5 bases and J 7 bases, leaving 14 bases between the germline ends. Germline CDR1 SNHLY, CDR2 FYNNEI. CDR3 length: 14 residues.

This chain uses TRBV5-1 with TRBJ1-3; D is perhaps TRBD1 (6 bases). This CDR3 region has 14 residues. Between the trimmed V and J ends, which lost 0 bases and 4 bases, there was a span of 8 bases. Per the germline V gene, CDR1 is SGHRS and CDR2 is YFSETQ. CDR3 protein: CASSLGGPGNTIYF. As DNA, the CDR3 is TGCGCCAGCAGCTTGGGGGGGCCGGGAAACACCATATATTTT.

This clone appeared a single time. This chain joins TRBV7-8 and TRBJ1-1; no clear D. With 5 bases removed from V and 7 bases from J, the gap between germline ends came to 14 bases. This CDR3 region has 13 residues. Per the germline V gene, CDR1 is SGHVS and CDR2 is FQNEAQ. The CDR3 DNA reads TGTGCCAGCAGCCGCGCCCAGGTCGGTGAAGCTTTCTTT. Translating it yields CASSRAQVGEAFF. The whole variable domain, filled in from reference TRBV7-8 and TRBJ1-1, reads GAGVSQSPRYKVAKRGQDVALRCDPISGHVSLFWYQQALGQGPEFLTYFQNEAQLDKSGLPSDRFFAERPEGSVSTLKIQRTQQEDSAVYLCASSRAQVGEAFFGQGTRLTVV.